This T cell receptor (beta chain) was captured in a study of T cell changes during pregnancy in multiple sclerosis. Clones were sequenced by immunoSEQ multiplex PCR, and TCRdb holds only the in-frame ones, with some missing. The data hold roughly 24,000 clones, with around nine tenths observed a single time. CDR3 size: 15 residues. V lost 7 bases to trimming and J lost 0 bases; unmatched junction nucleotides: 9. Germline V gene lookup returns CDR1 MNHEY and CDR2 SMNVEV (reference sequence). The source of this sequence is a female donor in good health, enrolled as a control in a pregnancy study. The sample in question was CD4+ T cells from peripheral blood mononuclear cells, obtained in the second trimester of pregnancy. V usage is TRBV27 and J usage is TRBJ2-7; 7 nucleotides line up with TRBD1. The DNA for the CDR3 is TGTGCCAGCAAGACTACAGGGGTCTACTCCTACGAGCAGTACTTC. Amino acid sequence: CASKTTGVYSYEQYF.